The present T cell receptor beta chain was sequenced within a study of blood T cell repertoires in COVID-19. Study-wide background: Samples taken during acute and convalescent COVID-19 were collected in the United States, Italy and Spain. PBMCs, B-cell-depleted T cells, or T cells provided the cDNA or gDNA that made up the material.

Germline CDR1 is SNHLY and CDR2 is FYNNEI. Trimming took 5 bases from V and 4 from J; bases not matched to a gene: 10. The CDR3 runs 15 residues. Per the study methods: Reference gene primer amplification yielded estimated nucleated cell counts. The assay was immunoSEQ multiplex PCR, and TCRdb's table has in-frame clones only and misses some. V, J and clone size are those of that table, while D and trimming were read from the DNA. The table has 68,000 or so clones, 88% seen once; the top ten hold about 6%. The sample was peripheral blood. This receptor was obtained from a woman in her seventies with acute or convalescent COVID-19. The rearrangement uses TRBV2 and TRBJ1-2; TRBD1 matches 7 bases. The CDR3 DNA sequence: TGTGCCAGCAGTAATCGGACAGGTGAGGCCTATGGCTACACCTTC. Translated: CASSNRTGEAYGYTF.